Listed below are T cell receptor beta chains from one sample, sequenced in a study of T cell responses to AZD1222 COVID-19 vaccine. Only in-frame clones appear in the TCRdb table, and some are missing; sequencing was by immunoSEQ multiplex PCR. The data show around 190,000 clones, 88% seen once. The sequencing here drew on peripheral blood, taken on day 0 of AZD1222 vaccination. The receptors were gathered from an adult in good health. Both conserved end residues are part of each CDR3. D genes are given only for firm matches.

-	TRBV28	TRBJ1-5	CASRERGGAYQPQHF	TGTGCCAGCAGGGAACGGGGGGGCGCGTACCAGCCCCAGCATTTT
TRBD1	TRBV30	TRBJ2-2	CAWGQANTGELFF	TGTGCCTGGGGACAGGCGAACACCGGGGAGCTGTTTTTT
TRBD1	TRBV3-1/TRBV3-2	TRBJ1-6	CASSQGVLRQGARPLHF	TGTGCCAGCAGCCAAGGGGTGCTCCGACAGGGGGCCCGGCCCCTCCACTTT
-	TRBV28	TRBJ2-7	CASSLTVYEQYF	TGTGCCAGCAGTTTGACGGTCTACGAGCAGTACTTC
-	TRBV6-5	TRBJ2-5	CASSKTRGGETQYF	TGTGCCAGCAGCAAGACTAGGGGGGGAGAGACCCAGTACTTC
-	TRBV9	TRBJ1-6	CASSPLSGNSPLHF	TGTGCCAGCAGTCCTTTGTCCGGTAATTCACCCCTCCACTTT
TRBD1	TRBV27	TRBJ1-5	CASSSSGTGGGRLNQPQHF	TGTGCCAGCAGTTCGTCCGGGACAGGGGGCGGGAGACTTAATCAGCCCCAGCATTTT
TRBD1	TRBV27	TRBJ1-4	CASSARGGRNEKLFF	TGTGCCAGCAGTGCCAGGGGGGGACGTAATGAAAAACTGTTTTTT
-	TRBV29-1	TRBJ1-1	CSVGPLNTEAFF	TGCAGCGTTGGGCCGCTGAACACTGAAGCTTTCTTT
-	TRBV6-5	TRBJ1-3	CASSLDSSGNTIYF	TGTGCCAGCAGTCTCGACAGCTCTGGAAACACCATATATTTT
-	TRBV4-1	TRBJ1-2	CASSHIGGHSKPTNYGYTF	TGCGCCAGCAGCCATATAGGGGGACATAGTAAACCCACTAACTATGGCTACACCTTC